Presented here are 23 T cell receptor beta chains from one specimen sequenced in a study of beta chain features in type 1 diabetes. Isolated RNA was reverse transcribed in full, so expressed TCRB transcripts were sequenced. Only in-frame clones appear in the TCRdb table, and some are missing; sequencing was by immunoSEQ multiplex PCR. Of nearly 250,000 clones in the sample, roughly 14% were seen once. The specimen was naive CD4+ T cells from blood. The receptors originated from a woman in her 40s in good health.

The chain couples TRBV10-1 to TRBJ1-6, with TRBD1 identical over 8 bases. Germline loops: CDR1 WNHNN, CDR2 SYGVQD (reference sequence). The J segment lost 7 bases and the V segment lost 8 bases, leaving 4 bases of the junction unmatched. The CDR3 covers 13 residues. CDR3 in DNA: TGCGCCAGCGGGACAGGAGGGAATTCACCCCTCCACTTT. Its protein product is CASGTGGNSPLHF.

The chain combines TRBV10-3 with TRBJ2-7; 9 nucleotides agree with TRBD1. The CDR3 runs to 15 residues. Germline V gene lookup returns CDR1 ENHRY and CDR2 SYGVKD. The V gene end was trimmed by 4 bases and the J gene end by 1 base; junction bases not matched to a gene: 5. This CDR3 reads CAISGRTGASYEQYF. The CDR3 nucleotides are TGTGCCATCAGTGGGAGGACAGGGGCTTCCTACGAGCAGTACTTC.

In its sample, this clone was seen a few times. The chain joins TRBV18 to TRBJ2-3; no reliable D call. This CDR3 contains 16 residues. The germline V gene encodes CDR1 KGHSH and CDR2 LQKENI. The V gene lost 3 bases and the J gene lost 0 bases, with 13 bases spanning the gap. The CDR3 nucleotides read TGTGCCAGCTCACCCTACGGTACCGGGAGCACAGATACGCAGTATTTT. Encoded protein: CASSPYGTGSTDTQYF.

The rearrangement links TRBV6-5 to TRBJ1-2; the D gene is possibly TRBD1 (6 bases). There are 13 residues in the CDR3. The germline V gene has CDR1 MNHEY and CDR2 SVGAGI. Between the trimmed V and J ends, which lost 7 bases and 6 bases, there was a span of 15 bases. The DNA for the CDR3 is TGTGCCAGCAAACAAGCGGGGGCGGATGGCTACACCTTC. Residues: CASKQAGADGYTF.

This clone was counted ten times or more. V gene TRBV7-9 combines with J gene TRBJ1-6, with 7 bases lining up with TRBD1. Germline V gene data show CDR1 as SEHNR and CDR2 as FQNEAQ (reference sequence). The ends lost 1 base at V and 9 bases at J; junction bases unmatched: 3. This CDR3 contains 14 residues. CDR3 nucleotides: TGTGCCAGCAGCTTAGGACAGGGCGGTTCACCCCTCCACTTT. Its protein is CASSLGQGGSPLHF.

The chain uses TRBV18 and TRBJ1-5; D not resolved. CDR1 is KGHSH and CDR2 is LQKENI in the germline V gene. The CDR3 is made up of 16 amino acids. V lost 1 base to trimming and J lost 1 base, with 11 bases between them. CDR3 residues: CASSPQGDLSNQPQHF. The DNA for the CDR3 is TGTGCCAGCTCACCACAGGGAGACTTGAGCAATCAGCCCCAGCATTTT.

This chain connects TRBV4-1 to TRBJ2-6; D possibly corresponds to TRBD2 (5 bases). Germline CDR1 and CDR2: MGHRA and YSYEKL. The CDR3 sequence is 19 residues long. V gave up 0 bases and J gave up 3 bases, with 18 bases separating them. DNA of the CDR3: TGCGCCAGCAGCCAAGAGGTTCCAGGTCCGGGGAATGGGGCCAACGTCCTGACTTTC. Its protein is CASSQEVPGPGNGANVLTF.

The chain employs TRBV19 and TRBJ1-3; 9 positions match TRBD1. V dropped 9 bases and J dropped 3; count of bases not matched to a gene: 3. Germline values: CDR1 LNHDA, CDR2 SQIVND (reference sequence). The CDR3 covers 13 residues. DNA for the CDR3: TGTGCCAGCAACAGGGGGCTTGGAAACACCATATATTTT. This sequence encodes CASNRGLGNTIYF.

The chain combines TRBV6-1 with TRBJ2-7, with 9 bases lining up with TRBD2. With V trimmed by 8 bases and J by 0 bases, 8 bases remained unmatched. CDR3 length: 15 amino acids. Per the germline V gene, CDR1 is MNHNS and CDR2 is SASEGT. The CDR3 loop is CASGVSGGLSYEQYF. CDR3 nucleotides: TGTGCCAGCGGGGTTAGCGGGGGTCTCTCCTACGAGCAGTACTTC.

This clone was seen a handful of times. The chain has TRBV6-5 and TRBJ1-2, with D maybe TRBD1 (5 bases). This CDR3 is built from 12 residues. Trimming took 5 bases from V and 7 from J, leaving 11 bases between them. CDR1 and CDR2 (germline): MNHEY, SVGAGI. CDR3 coding DNA: TGTGCCAGCAGTATCCAGGGTCGTGGCTACACCTTC. It translates to CASSIQGRGYTF.

A few counts support this clone. The V gene is TRBV7-8, the J gene TRBJ2-7, with 7 positions matching TRBD2. Trimming at V came to 3 bases and at J to 3 bases, leaving 5 bases not matched to a gene. The CDR3 runs 14 residues. CDR1 and CDR2 from the germline V gene are SGHVS and FQNEAQ. Written as DNA, the CDR3 is TGTGCCAGCAGCTTGGCCCGGACTAGCTACGAGCAGTACTTC. This sequence encodes CASSLARTSYEQYF.

This clone was counted a few times. The chain uses TRBV5-8 and TRBJ2-3; 11 bases are a match to TRBD2. The CDR3 covers 16 residues. Germline loops: CDR1 SGHTS, CDR2 YDEGEE. With 4 bases clipped from V and 8 bases from J, the junction kept 12 bases outside the gene matches. This CDR3 reads CASSLLAGVGMGTQYF. Here the CDR3 DNA reads TGTGCCAGCAGCCTACTAGCGGGGGTCGGTATGGGTACGCAGTATTTT.

V is TRBV5-1 and J is TRBJ2-3, with D possibly TRBD2 on 7 matching bases. Trimming left V 5 bases short and J 7 bases short, with 11 bases between. The CDR3 sequence is 12 residues long. Looked up from germline, CDR1 is SGHRS and CDR2 is YFSETQ. The CDR3 bases are TGCGCCAGCAGACGCGGGGGCAATACGCAGTATTTT. Its translation: CASRRGGNTQYF.

The rearrangement links TRBV5-6 to TRBJ2-3, with 9 bases matching TRBD2. Germline V CDR1 and CDR2: SGHDT, YYEEEE. With V trimmed by 4 bases and J by 2 bases, 5 bases remained unmatched. The CDR3 runs 15 residues. CDR3 DNA sequence: TGTGCCAGCAGCATGCGGGGGGGCCACACAGATACGCAGTATTTT. Its protein is CASSMRGGHTDTQYF.

The chain recombines TRBV6-6 with TRBJ1-5, with TRBD1 matching 8 bases. This CDR3 is 14 amino acids long. V lost 5 bases and J lost 6; bases outside the gene matches: 6. Germline loops: CDR1 MNHNY, CDR2 SVGAGI (reference sequence). CDR3 residues: CASSDRGFGQPQHF. CDR3 nucleotide sequence: TGTGCCAGCAGTGACAGGGGATTCGGTCAGCCCCAGCATTTT.

The rearrangement links TRBV5-1 to TRBJ2-3; maybe TRBD1 (6 bases). The V gene lost 0 bases and the J gene lost 1 base, with 9 bases spanning the gap. Per germline, CDR1 SGHRS and CDR2 YFSETQ. There are 15 residues in the CDR3. The CDR3 sequence is CASSLGQAGTDTQYF. DNA of the CDR3: TGCGCCAGCAGCTTGGGACAGGCCGGCACAGATACGCAGTATTTT.

This clone was seen only a few times. V gene TRBV5-1 combines with J gene TRBJ1-4, with 7 nucleotides matching TRBD1. V dropped 0 bases and J dropped 7; count of bases not matched to a gene: 9. This CDR3 comprises 16 residues. Germline V gene lookup returns CDR1 SGHRS and CDR2 YFSETQ. CDR3 coding DNA: TGCGCCAGCAGCTTGGCAACAGGGGTGGCCGGTGAAAAACTGTTTTTT. It translates to CASSLATGVAGEKLFF.

At least ten counts were recorded for this clone. The chain carries TRBV7-2 and TRBJ2-3; a weak D match, TRBD2 (5 bases). CDR3 size: 14 residues. CDR1 is SGHTA, CDR2 FQGNSA, per germline. V was pared by 2 bases and J by 1 base, with 7 bases between. CDR3 sequence (DNA): TGTGCCAGCAGCTTATTCGGGGGCACAGATACGCAGTATTTT. It specifies CASSLFGGTDTQYF.

This clone appeared a few times. The V and J genes are TRBV18 and TRBJ1-2; D remains ambiguous. CDR1 is KGHSH, CDR2 LQKENI, per germline. Trimming pared 3 bases from V and 4 bases from J, leaving 3 bases between. The CDR3 has 11 amino acids. For the CDR3, the DNA is TGTGCCAGCTCACCCGGCTATGGCTACACCTTC. Translated: CASSPGYGYTF.

This clone appeared a few times. The chain has TRBV2 and TRBJ2-5; maybe TRBD2 (6 bases). The ends were cut back, 6 bases at V and 7 bases at J, with 18 bases in the middle. This CDR3 comprises 14 residues. Germline values: CDR1 SNHLY, CDR2 FYNNEI. CDR3: CASSPEVGRGTQYF. In nucleotides, the CDR3 is TGTGCCAGCAGCCCAGAGGTGGGGCGGGGGACCCAGTACTTC.

In this sample, this clone turned up a few times. The V call is TRBV25-1, the J call TRBJ1-2; no reliable D call. There are 14 residues in the CDR3. Trimming removed 3 bases at V and 4 bases at J, with 12 bases between. In germline, CDR1 is MGHDK, CDR2 SYGVNS. CDR3 nucleotide sequence: TGTGCCAGCAGTGACCCCCGGGGAGGCTATGGCTACACCTTC. Encoded protein: CASSDPRGGYGYTF.

J is TRBJ1-4 and V is TRBV29-1; D not certain. The CDR3 spans 11 residues. The germline V gene encodes CDR1 SQVTM and CDR2 ANQGSEA. Trimming stripped 3 bases from V and 10 bases from J, with 9 bases between. This chain's CDR3 is CSVEAGGKLFF. DNA of the CDR3: TGCAGCGTTGAGGCAGGAGGAAAACTGTTTTTT. Variable domain in full (rest from reference TRBV29-1 and TRBJ1-4): SAVISQKPSRDICQRGTSLTIQCQVDSQVTMMFWYRQQPGQSLTLIATANQGSEATYESGFVIDKFPISRPNLTFSTLTVSNMSPEDSSIYLCSVEAGGKLFFGSGTQLSVL.

This clone occurred a few times. The V gene is TRBV4-1, the J gene TRBJ1-2; D gene unclear. Trimming took off 1 base at V and 2 bases at J, with 8 bases between the two ends. Germline CDR1 MGHRA, CDR2 YSYEKL. The CDR3 consists of 14 residues. CDR3 DNA: TGCGCCAGCAGCCAAGGCTCGGGGAACTATGGCTACACCTTC. Its protein is CASSQGSGNYGYTF.